Following are 4 T cell receptor beta chains from one sample sequenced in a study of vaccination effects on CD4 cells after COVID-19. The protocol was immunoSEQ multiplex PCR, while the TCRdb copy is restricted to in-frame clones and leaves out a portion. This table has around 71,000 clones, approximately 72% appearing once. No antigen has been assigned to these receptors. Under the ViraFEST assay, PBMC were stimulated with viral peptide pools so that antigen-specific CD4+ T cells expanded. Sequencing was performed afterwards. When around 10 days of culture had elapsed, CD4+ T cells were isolated. Each vaccine recipient was nucleocapsid antibody negative and had no prior SARS-CoV-2 infection. The specimen was CD4+ T cells from PBMCs cultured with HCoV-OC43 spike peptides, collected before COVID-19 vaccination. The subset denotes: HCoV-OC43 spike overlapping peptide pool stimulation. Source of these receptors: a human donor who received a COVID-19 vaccine.

The V gene is TRBV5-1, the J gene TRBJ2-1; the match to TRBD2 covers 9 bases. Germline assignment: CDR1 SGHRS and CDR2 YFSETQ. Trimming took 1 base from V and 11 from J; bases not matched to a gene: 10. This CDR3 contains 15 residues. Here the CDR3 DNA reads TGCGCCAGCAGCTTGTCAAGGTCTAGCGGGGTTCAGCAGTTCTTC. It yields the protein CASSLSRSSGVQQFF.

The chain's CDR3 is CASSISWGATEKLFF. CDR3 nucleotide sequence: TGTGCCAGTAGTATTTCTTGGGGCGCGACGGAAAAACTGTTTTTT. The rearrangement joins TRBV19 to TRBJ1-4; perhaps TRBD1 as D (5 bases). The CDR3 contains 15 residues. Germline CDR1 and CDR2: LNHDA and SQIVND (reference sequence). Trimming removed 3 bases at V and 8 bases at J, with 16 bases between.

Notes on this clone: Given the absence of the conserved phenylalanine or tryptophan at the CDR3 end, a read error is likely. The limits of the CDR3 on the DNA are not certain, so only TCRdb's listed CDR3 is given. The V gene is TRBV3-1 (or the pseudogene TRBV3-2), the J gene TRBJ2-7; TRBD2 is the table's D call and was not checked against the DNA. Germline V CDR1 and CDR2: LGHDT, YNNKEL (reference sequence). The CDR3 is 13 residues long, counting both termini. The chain's CDR3 is CASSQGTSGGWRA.

By share, this clone ranks as medium-sized (0.01 to 0.1%). This sequence joins TRBV10-3 and TRBJ1-5; D might be TRBD1 (5 bases). CDR3 length equals 14 residues. V shed 6 bases and J shed 4 bases, with 13 bases lying between them. The germline V gene encodes CDR1 ENHRY and CDR2 SYGVKD. Written as DNA, the CDR3 is TGTGCCATCAGCCCCGGGGGAGTGAATCAGCCCCAGCATTTT. Protein product: CAISPGGVNQPQHF.